This T cell receptor beta chain was captured by sequencing in a study of neurological immune-mediated disorders. This CDR3 has 15 residues. Looked up from germline, CDR1 is SGHTA and CDR2 is FQGTGA. Germline trimming cut 2 bases from V and 2 bases from J; bases unmatched to any gene: 2. Many counts were recorded for this clonotype. TCRdb used MiXCR to reprocess the 5' RACE reads, holding one entry per CDR3 protein. The sample has 25,000 to 35,000 distinct CDR3 sequences, roughly 15% seen once. This TCR was recovered from a man in his 70s in good health. Sequencing was carried out using PBMCs. The V gene is TRBV7-3, the J gene TRBJ2-1; 8 bases are a match to TRBD2. The CDR3 sequence: CASSLAGGTYNEQFF. Here the CDR3 DNA reads TGTGCCAGCAGCTTAGCGGGGGGTACCTACAATGAGCAGTTCTTC.